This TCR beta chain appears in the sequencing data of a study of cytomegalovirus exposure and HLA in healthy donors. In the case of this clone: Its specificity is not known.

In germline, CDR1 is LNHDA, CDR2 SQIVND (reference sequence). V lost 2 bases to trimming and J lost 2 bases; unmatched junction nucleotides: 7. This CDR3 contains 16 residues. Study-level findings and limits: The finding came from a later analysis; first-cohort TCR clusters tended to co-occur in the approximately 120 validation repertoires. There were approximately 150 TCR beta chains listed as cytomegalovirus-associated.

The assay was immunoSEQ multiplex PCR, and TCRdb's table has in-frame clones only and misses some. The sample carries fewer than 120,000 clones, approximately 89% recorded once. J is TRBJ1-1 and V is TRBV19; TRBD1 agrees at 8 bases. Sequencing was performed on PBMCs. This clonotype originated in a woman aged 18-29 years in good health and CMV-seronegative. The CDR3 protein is CASSINRGGPNTEAFF. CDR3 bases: TGTGCCAGTAGTATAAACAGGGGGGGACCTAACACTGAAGCTTTCTTT.